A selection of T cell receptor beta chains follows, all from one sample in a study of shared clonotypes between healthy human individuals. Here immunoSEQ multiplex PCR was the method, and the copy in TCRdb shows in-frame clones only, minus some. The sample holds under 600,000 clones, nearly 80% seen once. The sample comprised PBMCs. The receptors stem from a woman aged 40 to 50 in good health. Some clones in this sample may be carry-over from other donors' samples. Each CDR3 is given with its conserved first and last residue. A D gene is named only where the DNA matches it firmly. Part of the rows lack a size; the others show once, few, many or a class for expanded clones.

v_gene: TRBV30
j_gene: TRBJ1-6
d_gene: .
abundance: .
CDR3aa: CAWSPQPDSPLHF
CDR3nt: TGTGCCTGGAGTCCTCAGCCCGATTCACCCCTCCACTTT

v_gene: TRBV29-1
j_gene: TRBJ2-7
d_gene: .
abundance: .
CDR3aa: CSVVRDIWGEQYF
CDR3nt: TGCAGCGTAGTACGGGACATTTGGGGCGAGCAGTACTTC

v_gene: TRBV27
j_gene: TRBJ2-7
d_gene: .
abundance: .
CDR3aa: CASSLSTGLNEQYF
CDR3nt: TGTGCCAGCAGTCTCTCGACAGGTTTAAACGAGCAGTACTTC

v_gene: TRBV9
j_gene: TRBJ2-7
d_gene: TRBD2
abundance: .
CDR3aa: CASSVGLADAYEQYF
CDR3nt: TGTGCCAGCAGCGTAGGGCTAGCGGACGCCTACGAGCAGTACTTC

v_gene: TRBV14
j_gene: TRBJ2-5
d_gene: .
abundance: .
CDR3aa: CASSQVSGQETQYF
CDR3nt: TGTGCCAGCAGCCAAGTGTCTGGCCAAGAGACCCAGTACTTC

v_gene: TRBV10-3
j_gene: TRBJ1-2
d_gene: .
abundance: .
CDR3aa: CAMRRGNYGYTF
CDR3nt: TGTGCCATGCGGAGGGGGAACTATGGCTACACCTTC

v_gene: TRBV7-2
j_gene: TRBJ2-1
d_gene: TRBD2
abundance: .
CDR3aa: CASSSGGGSYNEQFF
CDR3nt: TGTGCCAGCAGCTCCGGGGGGGGCTCCTACAATGAGCAGTTCTTC

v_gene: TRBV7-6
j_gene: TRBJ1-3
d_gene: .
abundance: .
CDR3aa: CASSPYGHGSGNTIYF
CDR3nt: TGTGCCAGCAGCCCGTACGGTCACGGCTCTGGAAACACCATATATTTT

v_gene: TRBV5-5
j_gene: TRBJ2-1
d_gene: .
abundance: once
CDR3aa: CASSLWGNNEQFF
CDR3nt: TGTGCCAGCAGCTTGTGGGGGAACAATGAGCAGTTCTTC

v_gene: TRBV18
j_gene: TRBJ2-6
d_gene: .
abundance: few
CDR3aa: CASSPLGSGANVLTF
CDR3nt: TGTGCCAGCTCCCCCCTCGGCTCTGGGGCCAACGTCCTGACTTTC

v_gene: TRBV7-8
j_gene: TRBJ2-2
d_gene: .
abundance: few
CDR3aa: CASSLISRTGELFF
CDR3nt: TGTGCCAGCAGCTTAATTTCGCGCACCGGGGAGCTGTTTTTT

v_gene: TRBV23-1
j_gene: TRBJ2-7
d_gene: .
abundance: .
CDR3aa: CASSQSVCGAGASPSYEQYF
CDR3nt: TGCGCCAGCAGTCAATCGGTATGCGGGGCAGGGGCGTCCCCCTCCTACGAGCAGTACTTC

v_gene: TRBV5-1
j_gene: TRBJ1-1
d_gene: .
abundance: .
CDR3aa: CASSPRSSYTEAFF
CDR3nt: TGCGCCAGCAGCCCCCGTAGTAGTTACACTGAAGCTTTCTTT

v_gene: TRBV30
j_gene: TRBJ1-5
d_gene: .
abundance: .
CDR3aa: CAWSSGDNQPQHF
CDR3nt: TGTGCCTGGAGTTCCGGGGACAATCAGCCCCAGCATTTT

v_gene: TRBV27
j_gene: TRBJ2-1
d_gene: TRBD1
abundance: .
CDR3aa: CATGTGSNEQFF
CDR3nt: TGTGCCACCGGGACAGGGTCAAATGAGCAGTTCTTC

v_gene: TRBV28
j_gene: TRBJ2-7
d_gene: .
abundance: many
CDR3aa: CASNLPSRGEQYF
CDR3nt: TGTGCCAGCAATCTCCCGAGCAGGGGCGAGCAGTACTTC

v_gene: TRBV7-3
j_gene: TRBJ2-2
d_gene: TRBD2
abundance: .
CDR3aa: CASSLGLAGVTGELFF
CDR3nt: TGTGCCAGCAGCCTGGGACTAGCGGGAGTTACCGGGGAGCTGTTTTTT

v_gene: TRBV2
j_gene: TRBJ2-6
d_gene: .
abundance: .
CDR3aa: CALGAGANVLTF
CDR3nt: TGTGCCCTTGGGGCTGGGGCCAACGTCCTGACTTTC

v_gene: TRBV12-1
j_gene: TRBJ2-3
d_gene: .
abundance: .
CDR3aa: CASSVRQGGGADTQYF
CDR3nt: TGTGCCAGCAGCGTTCGACAGGGAGGGGGGGCAGATACGCAGTATTTT

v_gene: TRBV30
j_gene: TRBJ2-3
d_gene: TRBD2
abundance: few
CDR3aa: CAWSAQLAGTDTQYF
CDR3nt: TGTGCCTGGAGTGCGCAACTAGCGGGAACCGATACGCAGTATTTT

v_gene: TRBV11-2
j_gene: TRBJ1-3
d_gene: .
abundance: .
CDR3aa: CASSQSAGSGNTIYF
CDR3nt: TGTGCCAGCAGCCAGTCGGCAGGGAGTGGAAACACCATATATTTT

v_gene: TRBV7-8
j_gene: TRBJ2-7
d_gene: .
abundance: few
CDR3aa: CASSLVGGRGSFYYEQYF
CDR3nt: TGTGCCAGCAGCTTAGTTGGGGGTAGGGGGTCCTTTTACTACGAGCAGTACTTC

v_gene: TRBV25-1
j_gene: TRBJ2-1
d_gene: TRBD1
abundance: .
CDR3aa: CASSDSQGIRNEQFF
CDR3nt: TGTGCCAGCAGTGATTCACAGGGGATTCGGAATGAGCAGTTCTTC

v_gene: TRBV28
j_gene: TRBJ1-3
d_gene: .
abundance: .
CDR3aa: CASSLLPGQLGNTIYF
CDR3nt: TGTGCCAGCAGTTTATTACCGGGACAACTCGGAAACACCATATATTTT

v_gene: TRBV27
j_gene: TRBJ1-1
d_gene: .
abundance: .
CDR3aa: CASSPLFIRAGDTEAFF
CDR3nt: TGTGCCAGCAGCCCCTTATTCATCCGGGCAGGGGACACTGAAGCTTTCTTT

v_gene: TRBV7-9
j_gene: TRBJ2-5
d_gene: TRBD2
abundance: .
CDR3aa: CASSYTGGETQYF
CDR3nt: TGTGCCAGCAGTTATACGGGGGGAGAGACCCAGTACTTC

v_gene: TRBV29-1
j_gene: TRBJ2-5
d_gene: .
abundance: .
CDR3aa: CSAERHQETQYF
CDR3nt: TGCAGCGCCGAACGCCACCAAGAGACCCAGTACTTC

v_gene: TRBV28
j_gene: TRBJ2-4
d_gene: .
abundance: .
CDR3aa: CASSLAGFQNIQYF
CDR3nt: TGTGCCAGCAGTTTGGCAGGGTTCCAAAACATTCAGTACTTC

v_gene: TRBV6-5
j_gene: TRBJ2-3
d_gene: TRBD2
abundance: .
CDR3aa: CASSSISGRGKDTQYF
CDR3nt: TGTGCCAGCAGTTCTATTAGCGGGAGAGGAAAAGATACGCAGTATTTT

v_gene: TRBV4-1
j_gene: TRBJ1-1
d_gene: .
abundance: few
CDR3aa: CASSQVSRGWTEAFF
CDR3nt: TGCGCCAGCAGCCAAGTTTCCAGGGGATGGACTGAAGCTTTCTTT

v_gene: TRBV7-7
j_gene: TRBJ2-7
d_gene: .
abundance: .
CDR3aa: CASSLRPGYEQYF
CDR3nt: TGTGCTAGCAGCTTACGTCCAGGATACGAGCAGTACTTC

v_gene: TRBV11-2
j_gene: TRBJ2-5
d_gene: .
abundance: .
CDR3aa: CASSRIQETQYF
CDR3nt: TGTGCCAGCAGCCGGATACAAGAGACCCAGTACTTC

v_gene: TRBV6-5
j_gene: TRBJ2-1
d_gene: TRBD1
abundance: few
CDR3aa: CASSYSIAGGYNEQFF
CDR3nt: TGTGCCAGCAGTTACTCGATTGCAGGGGGCTACAATGAGCAGTTCTTC

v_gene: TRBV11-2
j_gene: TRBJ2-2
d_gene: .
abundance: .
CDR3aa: CASRPLREDTGELFF
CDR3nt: TGTGCCAGCAGACCGCTCAGGGAGGACACCGGGGAGCTGTTTTTT

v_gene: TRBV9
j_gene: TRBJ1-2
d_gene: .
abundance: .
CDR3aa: CASSVAGMGDGYTF
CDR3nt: TGTGCCAGCAGCGTAGCCGGAATGGGGGACGGCTACACCTTC

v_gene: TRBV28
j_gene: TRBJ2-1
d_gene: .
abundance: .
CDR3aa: CASTEAGGSYNEQFF
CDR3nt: TGTGCCAGCACGGAGGCAGGGGGGTCCTACAATGAGCAGTTCTTC

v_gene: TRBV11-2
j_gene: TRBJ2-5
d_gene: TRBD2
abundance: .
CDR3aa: CASSPRLAGALGIITQYF
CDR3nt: TGTGCCAGCAGCCCCCGACTAGCGGGAGCCTTGGGTATTATAACCCAGTACTTC

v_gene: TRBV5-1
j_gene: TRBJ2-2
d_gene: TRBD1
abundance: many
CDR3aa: CASGQEINTGELFF
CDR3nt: TGCGCCAGCGGACAGGAAATAAACACCGGGGAGCTGTTTTTT

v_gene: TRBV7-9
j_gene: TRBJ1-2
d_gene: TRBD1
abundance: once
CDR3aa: CASSPGTGGIYGYTF
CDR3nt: TGTGCCAGCAGCCCCGGGACAGGGGGGATCTATGGCTACACCTTC

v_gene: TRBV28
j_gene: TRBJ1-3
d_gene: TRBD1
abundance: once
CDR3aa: CASSFSGQSSGNTIYF
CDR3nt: TGTGCCAGCAGTTTCTCGGGACAGTCCTCTGGAAACACCATATATTTT

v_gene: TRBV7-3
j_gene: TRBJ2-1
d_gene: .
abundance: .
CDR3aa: CASSLAGPNNEQFF
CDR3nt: TGTGCCAGCAGCTTAGCGGGACCAAACAATGAGCAGTTCTTC

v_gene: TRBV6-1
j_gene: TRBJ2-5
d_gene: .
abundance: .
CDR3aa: CASSESGAPETQYF
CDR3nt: TGTGCCAGCTCTGAGTCCGGGGCTCCAGAGACCCAGTACTTC

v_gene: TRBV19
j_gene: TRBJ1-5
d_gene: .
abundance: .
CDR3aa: CASSIASGGRGAQHF
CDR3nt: TGTGCCAGTAGTATAGCCTCCGGGGGCCGAGGGGCCCAGCATTTT

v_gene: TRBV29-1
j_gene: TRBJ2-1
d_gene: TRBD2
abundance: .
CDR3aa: CSALGLAGTYNEQFF
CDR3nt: TGCAGCGCCCTGGGGCTAGCGGGGACCTACAATGAGCAGTTCTTC

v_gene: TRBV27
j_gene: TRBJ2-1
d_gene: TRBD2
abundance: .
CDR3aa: CATKRELGNEQFF
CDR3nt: TGTGCCACCAAGCGGGAGTTGGGCAATGAGCAGTTCTTC

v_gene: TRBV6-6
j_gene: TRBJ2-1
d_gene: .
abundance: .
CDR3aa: CASSYSESSYNEQFF
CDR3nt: TGTGCCAGCAGTTACTCTGAGAGCTCCTACAATGAGCAGTTCTTC

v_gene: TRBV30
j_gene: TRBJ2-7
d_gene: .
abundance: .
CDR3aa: CAWIRGYEQYF
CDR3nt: TGTGCCTGGATTCGGGGGTACGAGCAGTACTTC

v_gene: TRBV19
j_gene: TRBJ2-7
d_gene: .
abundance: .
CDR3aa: CASSTDPGTYEQYF
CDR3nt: TGTGCCAGTAGTACCGATCCGGGGACCTACGAGCAGTACTTC

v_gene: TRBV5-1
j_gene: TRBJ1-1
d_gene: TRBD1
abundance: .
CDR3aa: CASSRSFDRGVTEAFF
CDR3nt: TGCGCCAGCAGCCGCTCCTTTGACAGGGGTGTCACTGAAGCTTTCTTT

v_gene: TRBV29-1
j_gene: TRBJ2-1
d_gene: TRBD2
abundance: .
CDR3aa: CSARLAGVENEQFF
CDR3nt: TGCAGCGCTAGACTAGCGGGAGTAGAAAATGAGCAGTTCTTC

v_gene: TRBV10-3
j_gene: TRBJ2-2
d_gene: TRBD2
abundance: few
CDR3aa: CAISLAGFNTGELFF
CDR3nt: TGTGCCATCAGCCTAGCGGGGTTCAACACCGGGGAGCTGTTTTTT

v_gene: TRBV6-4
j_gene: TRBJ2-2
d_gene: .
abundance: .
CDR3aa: CASSPQPQSPRGTGELFF
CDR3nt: TGTGCCAGCAGTCCTCAACCTCAATCTCCTAGGGGTACCGGGGAGCTGTTTTTT

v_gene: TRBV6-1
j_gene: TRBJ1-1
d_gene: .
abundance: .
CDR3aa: CAGTTGLNTEAFF
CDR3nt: TGTGCCGGAACTACAGGGCTGAACACTGAAGCTTTCTTT

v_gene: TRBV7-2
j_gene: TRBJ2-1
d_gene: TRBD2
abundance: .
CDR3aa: CASSWGLAEYNEQFF
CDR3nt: TGTGCCAGCAGCTGGGGACTAGCGGAGTACAATGAGCAGTTCTTC

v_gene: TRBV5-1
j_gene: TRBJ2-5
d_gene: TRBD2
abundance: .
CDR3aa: CASSLGSSGQETQYF
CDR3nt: TGCGCCAGCAGCTTGGGGTCTAGCGGCCAAGAGACCCAGTACTTC

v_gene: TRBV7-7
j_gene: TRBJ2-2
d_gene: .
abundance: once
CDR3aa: CASSRARGGELFF
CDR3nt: TGTGCTAGCAGCCGGGCCCGCGGCGGGGAGCTGTTTTTT

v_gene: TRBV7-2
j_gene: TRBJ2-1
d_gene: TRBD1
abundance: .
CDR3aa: CASSLDPQGAEQFF
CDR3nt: TGTGCCAGCAGCTTAGACCCTCAGGGGGCTGAGCAGTTCTTC